This record covers a single TCR beta chain. Its antigen remains unidentified. The data belong to a study of T cell responses to AZD1222 COVID-19 vaccine. Between the trimmed V and J ends, which lost 3 bases and 8 bases, there was a span of 13 bases. The germline gives CDR1 MDHEN, CDR2 SYDVKM. This CDR3 is built from 14 residues. Clones were read by immunoSEQ multiplex PCR, and TCRdb kept only the in-frame ones, dropping some. This sample has roughly 150,000 clones, with approximately 88% found just once. Study findings and constraints: Donors were largely white British and mainly female; clonal diversity was possibly underestimated. Repertoires in all cases were sampled only once the peak T cell response had passed.

This TCR came from an adult in good health. This specimen was peripheral blood, taken on day 0 of MenACWY control vaccination. The chain recombines TRBV28 with TRBJ1-4; D gene uncertain. The CDR3 loop reads CASSFGAKGEKLFF. The CDR3, as DNA: TGTGCCAGCAGTTTCGGTGCTAAAGGAGAAAAACTGTTTTTT.